This passage covers 24 T cell receptor beta chains from one sample sequenced in a study of blood T cells in healthy people across ages. PCR was performed a second time for about 7 to 12 cycles using a sample-barcoded 5' primer and a J-beta primer mix. TCRdb reprocessed the 5' RACE reads via MiXCR and lists one record per CDR3 protein. The table lists 780,000 or so distinct CDR3 sequences, roughly 50% of them singletons. Sequencing used blood. These receptors all stem from a man aged 40-49 years in good health.

The chain couples TRBV7-3 to TRBJ2-3; a weak D match, TRBD2 (5 bases). In germline, CDR1 is SGHTA, CDR2 FQGTGA. With 2 bases removed from V and 3 bases from J, the gap between germline ends came to 15 bases. This CDR3 has 16 amino acids. Here the CDR3 DNA reads TGTGCCAGCAGCTTATCTCCCAGCGGAGGAACAGATACGCAGTATTTT. Its translation: CASSLSPSGGTDTQYF.

This clonotype was recorded a few times. V usage is TRBV29-1 and J usage is TRBJ2-7, with D tentatively TRBD1 (5 bases). This CDR3 has 11 amino acids. The germline V gene has CDR1 SQVTM and CDR2 ANQGSEA. Trimming removed 1 base from V and 10 bases from J, with 11 bases in between. CDR3 sequence (DNA): TGCAGCGTTGAAGGGGGCCAGATCCAGTACTTC. Its translation is CSVEGGQIQYF.

This clonotype has only a few counts. This chain joins TRBV20-1 and TRBJ2-5; D could derive from TRBD1 or TRBD2 (5 bases each). In germline, CDR1 is DFQATT, CDR2 SNEGSKA (reference sequence). There are 15 residues in the CDR3. Deletions cut 6 bases from V and 2 bases from J, with 19 bases between. The CDR3 protein is CSAKRVGVLQETQYF. CDR3 sequence (DNA): TGCAGTGCGAAGAGAGTGGGGGTACTTCAAGAGACCCAGTACTTC.

The J gene is TRBJ1-6, the V gene TRBV5-1, with D hard to call. The CDR3 is 14 amino acids. The germline V gene has CDR1 SGHRS and CDR2 YFSETQ. V lost 6 bases and J lost 11, with 18 bases in between. Written as DNA, the CDR3 is TGCGCCAGCACTATAGAGACGGGCAGGACACCCCTCCACTTT. It translates to CASTIETGRTPLHF.

This chain connects TRBV15 to TRBJ2-5; D gene ambiguous. Per germline, CDR1 LNHNV and CDR2 YYDKDF (reference sequence). CDR3 length: 14 residues. V lost 0 bases to trimming and J lost 5 bases, with 10 bases between them. Here the CDR3 DNA reads TGTGCCACCAGCAGAGATGGCAGGCATGAGACCCAGTACTTC. Protein product: CATSRDGRHETQYF.

This clonotype showed up just once. The junction differs from germline at one of its ends, possibly a read error. The CDR3 is CASSSGAPTDTEYF. The CDR3 DNA is TGTGCCAGCAGTTCAGGGGCCCCCACAGATACGGAGTATTTT. V is TRBV6-2 or TRBV6-3 and J is TRBJ2-3, with a possible D match to TRBD1 (6 bases). CDR3 length: 14 amino acids. Germline-derived CDR1 and CDR2 are MNHEY and SVGEGT.

CDR3 sequence (DNA): TGTGCCAGTGGGGAAAGGGCCGGATTGGCCCAGTACTTC. Residues: CASGERAGLAQYF. The chain couples TRBV12-3 or TRBV12-4 to TRBJ2-5, with D hard to call. The germline V and J ends were trimmed by 9 bases and 9 bases, with 20 bases remaining between them. The length of the CDR3 is 13 residues.

This clonotype was seen only a few times. The CDR3 sequence: CASSPNRLAGPSYEQYF. CDR3 coding DNA: TGTGCCAGCAGTCCGAATCGACTAGCGGGGCCATCCTACGAGCAGTACTTC. V is TRBV27 and J is TRBJ2-7, with 11 bases lining up with TRBD2. The V and J ends lost 5 bases and 1 base, in that order; junction bases with no gene match: 10. CDR3 length: 17 amino acids. The germline V gene has CDR1 MNHEY and CDR2 SMNVEV (reference sequence).

The V gene is TRBV5-1, the J gene TRBJ2-5, with TRBD1 matching over 9 bases. The CDR3 has 16 amino acids. The germline gives CDR1 SGHRS, CDR2 YFSETQ. Germline trimming cut 5 bases from V and 7 bases from J; bases unmatched to any gene: 15. The CDR3, as DNA: TGCGCCAGCAGTCCCCCGGTGGGACAGGGAGGAGGGACCCAGTACTTC. As protein: CASSPPVGQGGGTQYF.

The chain joins TRBV29-1 to TRBJ1-1; D is undetermined. Looked up from germline, CDR1 is SQVTM and CDR2 is ANQGSEA. This CDR3 comprises 11 residues. V lost 1 base and J 4 bases, leaving 4 bases between the germline ends. This chain's CDR3 is CSVEVGTEAFF. The CDR3 region has the DNA TGCAGCGTTGAAGTGGGCACTGAAGCTTTCTTT.

This clonotype was seen a few times. The J gene is TRBJ1-2, the V gene TRBV29-1; 8 bases align to TRBD1. The CDR3 loop spans 14 amino acids. The trim removed 2 bases at V and 2 bases at J, leaving 4 bases unmatched. In germline, CDR1 is SQVTM, CDR2 ANQGSEA. The CDR3, as DNA: TGCAGCGTTGAATCGGACAGGGAGAACTATGGCTACACCTTC. Encoded protein: CSVESDRENYGYTF.

The J gene is TRBJ2-1, the V gene TRBV20-1, with TRBD2 as a possible D gene (6 bases). V lost 6 bases and J 5 bases, leaving 17 bases between the germline ends. Germline CDR1 DFQATT, CDR2 SNEGSKA (reference sequence). There are 14 residues in the CDR3. CDR3 bases: TGCAGTGCGGAGGGCAGGGTCACCCACAATGAGCAGTTCTTC. Translating gives CSAEGRVTHNEQFF.

This clonotype has more than one count but fewer than ten. The rearrangement joins TRBV29-1 to TRBJ2-7; D not certain. With 2 bases removed from V and 2 bases from J, the gap between germline ends came to 7 bases. CDR1 SQVTM and CDR2 ANQGSEA come from the germline V gene. This CDR3 is 12 amino acids long. This CDR3 is CSVEMSTYEQYF. The CDR3 nucleotides read TGCAGCGTTGAAATGTCCACCTACGAGCAGTACTTC.

The chain couples TRBV14 to TRBJ2-7; D remains ambiguous. The assigned J gene may be wrong: the sequence end matches TRBJ2-5 better. CDR3 size: 15 residues. In germline, CDR1 is SGHDN, CDR2 FVKESK. The CDR3 is CASGPLKRAAETQYF. CDR3 nucleotide sequence: TGTGCCAGCGGCCCTCTAAAACGGGCAGCTGAGACCCAGTACTTC.

The CDR3 DNA sequence: TGTGCCAGCAGTGTGACTAGCGGGGACCTGTACTACGAGCAGTACTTC. Protein product: CASSVTSGDLYYEQYF. The J gene is TRBJ2-7, the V gene TRBV28; TRBD2 aligns across 11 bases. Germline CDR1 is MDHEN and CDR2 is SYDVKM. Germline trimming cut 5 bases from V and 3 bases from J; bases unmatched to any gene: 9. The CDR3 sequence is 16 residues long.

This clonotype has just a few counts. V and J are TRBV29-1 and TRBJ2-3; 11 bases map to TRBD2. V was pared by 6 bases and J by 0 bases, with 5 bases of the junction left unmatched. Germline loops: CDR1 SQVTM, CDR2 ANQGSEA. The CDR3 sequence is 15 residues long. CDR3 nucleotide sequence: TGCAGCGTCCGTCGGACTAGCGGGAGCACAGATACGCAGTATTTT. Translating it yields CSVRRTSGSTDTQYF.

This clonotype was found a few times. V is TRBV29-1 and J is TRBJ1-2, with 8 positions matching TRBD1. Germline-derived CDR1 and CDR2 are SQVTM and ANQGSEA. The CDR3 covers 12 residues. The CDR3 loop is CSVPDRGTGYTF. The CDR3 bases are TGCAGTGTACCCGACAGGGGAACGGGCTACACCTTC.

The rearrangement uses TRBV5-4 and TRBJ2-3; TRBD2 matches 10 bases. V trimming: 2 bases; J trimming: 1 base; junction bases outside the gene matches: 10. Germline lookup yields CDR1 SGHNT and CDR2 YYREEE (reference sequence). This CDR3 comprises 18 residues. The CDR3 nucleotides read TGTGCCAGCAGCTTTAAACCAGGACTAGCGGTGCGCACAGATACGCAGTATTTT. Amino acid sequence: CASSFKPGLAVRTDTQYF.

This clonotype showed up just once. The chain couples TRBV29-1 to TRBJ1-5; D gene ambiguous. Germline CDR1 is SQVTM and CDR2 is ANQGSEA. Trimming removed 6 bases from V and 4 bases from J, with 10 bases in between. The length of the CDR3 is 12 residues. The CDR3 DNA follows: TGCAGCGTCAAGGACCAAAATCAGCCCCAGCATTTT. Protein product: CSVKDQNQPQHF.

This clonotype was seen more than once but under ten times. The chain joins TRBV6-4 to TRBJ2-6, with 10 bases matching TRBD1. Unmatched junction bases numbered 3, after V lost 3 bases and J lost 4 bases. Germline V CDR1 and CDR2: MRHNA, SNTAGT. This CDR3 is built from 16 residues. In nucleotides, the CDR3 is TGTGCCAGCAGTGAAGGGACAGGGGCCGGGGCCAACGTCCTGACTTTC. Translating gives CASSEGTGAGANVLTF.

The chain joins TRBV6-2 or TRBV6-3 to TRBJ2-5; 7 bases are shared with TRBD1. After removal of 2 bases from V and 5 bases from J, the junction contained 5 bases not matched to a gene. This CDR3 contains 14 residues. Germline V gives CDR1 MNHEY, CDR2 SVGEGT. CDR3 DNA sequence: TGTGCCAGCAGTTACGCAGGGGGTTCGGAGACCCAGTACTTC. Protein: CASSYAGGSETQYF.

This clonotype was recorded many times. The chain is built from TRBV7-2 and TRBJ2-3, with D possibly called TRBD1 or TRBD2 (6 bases each). With 2 bases removed from V and 6 bases from J, the gap between germline ends came to 18 bases. Germline V gene sequence: CDR1 SGHTA, CDR2 FQGNSA. This CDR3 spans 16 amino acids. CDR3 nucleotide sequence: TGTGCCAGCAGCTTAATCGCGGGGACACGAGTTGATACGCAGTATTTT. Protein product: CASSLIAGTRVDTQYF. The full variable domain, its missing parts supplied by reference TRBV7-2 and TRBJ2-3, is GAGVSQSPSNKVTEKGKDVELRCDPISGHTALYWYRQSLGQGLEFLIYFQGNSAPDKSGLPSDRFSAERTGGSVSTLTIQRTQQEDSAVYLCASSLIAGTRVDTQYFGPGTRLTVL.

This clonotype was seen a few times. CDR3 in amino acids: CASSERFVNQPQHF. The CDR3 nucleotides are TGTGCCAGCAGTGAAAGGTTCGTTAATCAGCCCCAGCATTTT. The chain combines TRBV6-1 with TRBJ1-5; D is uncertain. Looked up from germline, CDR1 is MNHNS and CDR2 is SASEGT. This CDR3 contains 14 residues. The V end was cut by 2 bases, the J end by 4 bases, with 9 bases between.

CDR3 sequence reads: CATVPGQGANYGYTF. The CDR3, as DNA: TGTGCCACCGTTCCGGGACAGGGAGCTAACTATGGCTACACCTTC. The rearrangement joins TRBV2 to TRBJ1-2; 9 nucleotides agree with TRBD1. Germline V gene data show CDR1 as SNHLY and CDR2 as FYNNEI. The ends lost 10 bases at V and 0 bases at J; junction bases unmatched: 9. CDR3 length: 15 residues. The full variable domain, its missing parts supplied by reference TRBV2 and TRBJ1-2, is EPEVTQTPSHQVTQMGQEVILRCVPISNHLYFYWYRQILGQKVEFLVSFYNNEISEKSEIFDDQFSVERPDGSNFTLKIRSTKLEDSAMYFCATVPGQGANYGYTFGSGTRLTVV.